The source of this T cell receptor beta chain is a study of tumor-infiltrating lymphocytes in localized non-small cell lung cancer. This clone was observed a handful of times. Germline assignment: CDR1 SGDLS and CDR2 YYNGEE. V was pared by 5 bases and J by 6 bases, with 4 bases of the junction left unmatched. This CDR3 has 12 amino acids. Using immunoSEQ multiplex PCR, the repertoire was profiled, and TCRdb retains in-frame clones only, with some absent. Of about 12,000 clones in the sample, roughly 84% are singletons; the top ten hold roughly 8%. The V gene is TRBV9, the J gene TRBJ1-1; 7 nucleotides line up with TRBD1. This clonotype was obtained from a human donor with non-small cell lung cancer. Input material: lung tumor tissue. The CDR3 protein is CASRGDSPEAFF. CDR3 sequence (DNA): TGTGCCAGCAGGGGGGACAGCCCTGAAGCTTTCTTT. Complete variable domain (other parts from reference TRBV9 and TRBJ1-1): DSGVTQTPKHLITATGQRVTLRCSPRSGDLSVYWYQQSLDQGLQFLIQYYNGEERAKGNILERFSAQQFPDLHSELNLSSLELGDSALYFCASRGDSPEAFFGQGTRLTVV.